Following are 22 T cell receptor beta chains from one sample sequenced in a study of shared clonotypes between healthy human individuals. Produced via immunoSEQ multiplex PCR; TCRdb's table is partial and in-frame only. The sample holds approximately 2.5 million clones, roughly 92% seen once. Sequenced input: naive CD4+ T cells sorted from blood. The subset here: CD45RA+ positively selected. All receptors derive from a young man in good health.

CDR3: CAGLLGGNYGYTF. DNA of the CDR3: TGTGCCGGCCTTTTGGGGGGAAACTATGGCTACACCTTC. The chain recombines TRBV6-1 with TRBJ1-2; D may be TRBD1 (5 bases). CDR3 length: 13 amino acids. Looked up from germline, CDR1 is MNHNS and CDR2 is SASEGT. V was pared by 11 bases and J by 2 bases, with 15 bases between.

In DNA form, the CDR3 reads TGTGCCAGCAGTGAATTGGAAAAACTGTTTTTT. Amino acid sequence: CASSELEKLFF. The chain recombines TRBV6-1 with TRBJ1-4; the D is unclear. CDR3 length: 11 residues. The germline gives CDR1 MNHNS, CDR2 SASEGT. V was clipped by 2 bases and J by 8 bases, with 3 bases between them.

The V call is TRBV10-3, the J call TRBJ1-1, with a possible D match to TRBD1 (5 bases). Germline V CDR1 and CDR2: ENHRY, SYGVKD. The germline V and J ends were trimmed by 6 bases and 4 bases, with 15 bases remaining between them. This CDR3 contains 14 residues. The CDR3: CAIRDRLGGTEAFF. The CDR3 nucleotides are TGTGCCATCAGAGACCGCCTTGGGGGCACTGAAGCTTTCTTT.

The chain joins TRBV5-1 to TRBJ2-4; 7 bases line up with TRBD1. This CDR3 comprises 13 residues. Germline V gives CDR1 SGHRS, CDR2 YFSETQ. Losses at the gene ends were 4 bases for V and 10 bases for J; bases not matched to a gene: 8. Written as DNA, the CDR3 is TGCGCCAGCAGCCAACCGGGACAGAATATTCAGTACTTC. It translates to CASSQPGQNIQYF.

Details on this clone: The sample holds other DNA sequences that translate to the same CDR3. This sequence joins TRBV2 and TRBJ1-1; D is possibly TRBD1 (6 bases). The CDR3 runs to 13 residues. The V gene lost 6 bases and the J gene lost 4 bases, with 12 bases spanning the gap. Germline CDR1 reads SNHLY; CDR2 reads FYNNEI. The CDR3: CASRGGLGTEAFF. CDR3 DNA sequence: TGTGCCAGCAGGGGGGGCTTGGGCACTGAAGCTTTCTTT.

The rearrangement links TRBV2 to TRBJ2-1; no firm D call. Germline assignment: CDR1 SNHLY and CDR2 FYNNEI. CDR3 size: 11 residues. CDR3 residues: CAIESGNEQFF. CDR3 DNA: TGTGCAATAGAGTCGGGCAATGAGCAGTTCTTC.

The genes are TRBV6-6 and TRBJ2-7, with D perhaps matching TRBD2 (5 bases). V lost 5 bases to trimming and J lost 0 bases, with 14 bases between them. This CDR3 has 15 residues. CDR1 and CDR2 from the germline V gene are MNHNY and SVGAGI (reference sequence). The CDR3 region is CASSPSGGSSYEQYF. The CDR3 bases are TGTGCCAGCAGTCCCTCAGGTGGGAGCTCCTACGAGCAGTACTTC.

With regard to this clone: The junction and the germline gene differ at one end; a read error may be behind it. V and J are TRBV7-7 and TRBJ2-1; D is perhaps TRBD2 (6 bases). Germline CDR1 SSHAT, CDR2 FNYEAQ (reference sequence). The CDR3 contains 15 residues. The CDR3 nucleotides read TGTGCTAGCAGCGCCGGGACTTTTTCCGCCAATGAGCAGTTCTTC. This encodes CASSAGTFSANEQFF.

The chain combines TRBV28 with TRBJ2-3; 11 nucleotides line up with TRBD2. Looked up from germline, CDR1 is MDHEN and CDR2 is SYDVKM. The J segment lost 5 bases and the V segment lost 5 bases, leaving 3 bases of the junction unmatched. The CDR3 extends over 14 amino acids. CDR3 sequence (DNA): TGTGCCAGCAGTCCTAGCGGGAGGAGAGATACGCAGTATTTT. Translating gives CASSPSGRRDTQYF.

The rearrangement uses TRBV7-2 and TRBJ2-2; 8 bases are shared with TRBD2. Germline-derived CDR1 and CDR2 are SGHTA and FQGNSA. CDR3 size: 17 residues. Unmatched junction bases numbered 13, after V lost 4 bases and J lost 6 bases. The CDR3 region has the DNA TGTGCCAGCAGCTCTAGACCCGTGACTAGCGCCGCCGGGGAGCTGTTTTTT. Residues: CASSSRPVTSAAGELFF.

The CDR3 is CASSFGKTKETQYF. For the CDR3, the DNA is TGCGCCAGCAGCTTCGGCAAGACAAAAGAGACCCAGTACTTC. V and J are TRBV5-1 and TRBJ2-5; unclear D gene. Trimming left V 2 bases short and J 3 bases short, with 11 bases between. CDR1 SGHRS and CDR2 YFSETQ come from the germline V gene. The CDR3 runs to 14 residues.

The rearrangement links TRBV7-2 to TRBJ2-2; 12 positions agree with TRBD2. The ends lost 5 bases at V and 6 bases at J; junction bases unmatched: 7. CDR3 length: 16 residues. The germline gives CDR1 SGHTA, CDR2 FQGNSA. CDR3 bases: TGTGCCAGCAGCCGACCGACTAGCGGGAGCCCCGGGGAGCTGTTTTTT. Translating gives CASSRPTSGSPGELFF.

This clone came up once. The gene calls are TRBV27 and TRBJ2-7; TRBD2 aligns across 7 bases. After removal of 2 bases from V and 6 bases from J, the junction contained 7 bases not matched to a gene. The CDR3 loop spans 14 amino acids. Germline V CDR1 and CDR2: MNHEY, SMNVEV (reference sequence). DNA of the CDR3: TGTGCCAGCAGTTTAAGGATAGCGGGTGGCGAGCAGTACTTC. Protein product: CASSLRIAGGEQYF.

This clone has more than one count but fewer than ten. V gene TRBV7-2 combines with J gene TRBJ2-7; D possibly corresponds to TRBD1 (5 bases). The CDR3 extends over 15 amino acids. Trimming took off 0 bases at V and 0 bases at J, with 9 bases between the two ends. CDR1 and CDR2 (germline): SGHTA, FQGNSA. This chain's CDR3 is CASSLATTASYEQYF. CDR3 in DNA: TGTGCCAGCAGCTTAGCGACGACAGCCTCCTACGAGCAGTACTTC. The variable domain in full, with the rest retrieved from reference TRBV7-2 and TRBJ2-7, is GAGVSQSPSNKVTEKGKDVELRCDPISGHTALYWYRQSLGQGLEFLIYFQGNSAPDKSGLPSDRFSAERTGGSVSTLTIQRTQQEDSAVYLCASSLATTASYEQYFGPGTRLTVT.

The V call is TRBV5-1, the J call TRBJ2-7; TRBD2 agrees at 10 bases. V trimming: 2 bases; J trimming: 4 bases; junction bases outside the gene matches: 6. The length of the CDR3 is 15 residues. Germline values: CDR1 SGHRS, CDR2 YFSETQ. The CDR3 protein is CASSLISGGNYEQYF. Here the CDR3 DNA reads TGCGCCAGCAGCTTAATTAGCGGGGGGAATTACGAGCAGTACTTC.

The V and J genes are TRBV2 and TRBJ2-1; 9 positions match TRBD1. V was pared by 6 bases and J by 2 bases, with 8 bases of the junction left unmatched. This CDR3 has 16 residues. Germline-derived CDR1 and CDR2 are SNHLY and FYNNEI. CDR3 in amino acids: CASSQDRGVTYNEQFF. CDR3 nucleotide sequence: TGTGCCAGCAGCCAGGACAGGGGAGTAACCTACAATGAGCAGTTCTTC.

CDR3 sequence reads: CASSSAGSAFF. CDR3 sequence (DNA): TGTGCCAGTAGTAGCGCGGGGAGTGCTTTCTTT. The V call is TRBV19, the J call TRBJ1-1; D is unresolved. Per germline, CDR1 LNHDA and CDR2 SQIVND (reference sequence). This CDR3 has 11 residues. Trimming stripped 4 bases from V and 11 bases from J, with 11 bases between.

CDR3 bases: TGTGCCAGCAGCTTAGCGGTAGCTAGCAATGAGCAGTTCTTC. Its protein product is CASSLAVASNEQFF. The chain couples TRBV7-9 to TRBJ2-1; D unclear. This CDR3 comprises 14 residues. Between the trimmed V and J ends, which lost 0 bases and 6 bases, there was a span of 9 bases. Germline-derived CDR1 and CDR2 are SEHNR and FQNEAQ (reference sequence).

This clone was observed a handful of times. V and J are TRBV5-1 and TRBJ1-1; tentative D call: TRBD1 (6 bases). The V and J ends lost 0 bases and 7 bases respectively, with 16 bases between them. The CDR3 length is 15 residues. Germline loops: CDR1 SGHRS, CDR2 YFSETQ. The CDR3 sequence is CASSLVNREVGEAFF. DNA for the CDR3: TGCGCCAGCAGCTTGGTGAACAGGGAGGTTGGTGAAGCTTTCTTT.

Only one count was recorded for this clone. This rearrangement joins TRBV7-8 to TRBJ1-2; a possible D gene is TRBD1 (5 bases). The CDR3 is made up of 16 amino acids. The V end lost 1 base, the J end lost 2 bases, and 14 bases lay between the germline ends. The germline CDR1 and CDR2 sequences are SGHVS and FQNEAQ. CDR3 nucleotide sequence: TGTGCCAGCAGCTTAGGAGTTCAGGGAACAAACTATGGCTACACCTTC. This translates into CASSLGVQGTNYGYTF.

The chain recombines TRBV10-3 with TRBJ1-4; perhaps TRBD1 as D (5 bases). Germline V gene sequence: CDR1 ENHRY, CDR2 SYGVKD. The CDR3 is 16 residues long. The V and J ends lost 3 bases and 6 bases respectively, with 17 bases between them. The CDR3 DNA sequence: TGTGCCATCAGTGATTCTGCTCCCGGGACCTATGAAAAACTGTTTTTT. It translates to CAISDSAPGTYEKLFF.

The chain links TRBV19 to TRBJ2-3; 8 bases match TRBD1. Germline V gene sequence: CDR1 LNHDA, CDR2 SQIVND (reference sequence). Unmatched junction bases numbered 10, after V lost 10 bases and J lost 1 base. The CDR3 spans 15 residues. CDR3 in amino acids: CATKDRAVGTDTQYF. CDR3 bases: TGTGCCACCAAGGACAGGGCGGTCGGCACAGATACGCAGTATTTT.